The clone carrying this T cell receptor beta chain occurred many times. These data are taken from a study of T cells after yellow fever vaccination. TCR cDNA was made by 5'RACE template switching, adding a universal primer site and UMIs. MiXCR, run by TCRdb on the 5' RACE reads, gives a single entry per CDR3 protein. The data hold roughly 50,000 distinct CDR3 sequences, with approximately 7% observed a single time. V was trimmed by 2 bases and J by 2 bases, leaving 17 bases between them. CDR3 length equals 16 residues. Germline V gene lookup returns CDR1 SGHRS and CDR2 YFSETQ. The material was CD8+ T cells sorted from PBMCs, obtained roughly 14 days after the first yellow fever vaccination. The TCR was taken from a man between 18 and 35 years old who received the YFV17D yellow fever vaccine. The chain links TRBV5-1 to TRBJ2-7, with TRBD1 as a possible D gene (6 bases). In DNA, the CDR3 is TGCGCCAGCAGCTTTCTCCTGGAGACAGGACCCTACGAGCAGTACTTC. Its protein product is CASSFLLETGPYEQYF.